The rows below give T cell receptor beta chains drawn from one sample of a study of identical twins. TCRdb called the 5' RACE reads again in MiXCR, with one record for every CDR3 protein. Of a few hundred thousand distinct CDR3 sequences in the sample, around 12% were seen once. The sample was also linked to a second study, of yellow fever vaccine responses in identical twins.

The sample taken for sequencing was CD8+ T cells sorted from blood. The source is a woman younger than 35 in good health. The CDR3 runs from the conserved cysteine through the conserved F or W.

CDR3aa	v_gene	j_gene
CASSVAGTSGITDTQYF	TRBV9	TRBJ2-3
CSATKGTGGETQYF	TRBV20-1	TRBJ2-5
CASSPLADYTDTQYF	TRBV28	TRBJ2-3
CASSPAEGPSGDTQYF	TRBV14	TRBJ2-3
CTSCGLAGGPRLADTQYF	TRBV12-3/TRBV12-4	TRBJ2-3
CASSEGRGAHNEQFF	TRBV6-4	TRBJ2-1
CASSSGTRDLRVQFF	TRBV7-9	TRBJ2-1
CASSLGAARGESTDTQYF	TRBV27	TRBJ2-3
CATSDGGAGTEAFF	TRBV24-1	TRBJ1-1
CATSRESPLAGEGNEQFF	TRBV15	TRBJ2-1
CASSLGQGNEQFF	TRBV7-9	TRBJ2-1
CASRQGRYSGANVLTF	TRBV12-3/TRBV12-4	TRBJ2-6
CASSLPTGYANYGYTF	TRBV12-3/TRBV12-4	TRBJ1-2
CASSQGMGGGYNEQFF	TRBV3-1	TRBJ2-1
CASSLSSQASSGNTIYF	TRBV5-1	TRBJ1-3
CASSLAGQGYYEQYF	TRBV5-1	TRBJ2-7
CASKGGLYERGYTF	TRBV9	TRBJ1-2
CASRRVMNTEAFF	TRBV19	TRBJ1-1
CASSLGRSWESQETQYF	TRBV13	TRBJ2-5
CASSQATGRSNEQFF	TRBV5-1	TRBJ2-1
CASSDDHSSGGTDTQYF	TRBV6-4	TRBJ2-3
CASRGPSGAQYF	TRBV11-2	TRBJ2-5
CASSLGDRARHF	TRBV7-9	TRBJ2-7
CASSLSGEDTQYF	TRBV27	TRBJ2-3
CATSDSTGGGLAGVYEQFF	TRBV24-1	TRBJ2-1
CASSQDRPSEQYF	TRBV4-1	TRBJ2-7